One TCR beta chain is described in this entry. Germline values: CDR1 SGHTS, CDR2 YDEGEE. V was clipped by 5 bases and J by 0 bases, with 14 bases between them. The CDR3 covers 15 residues. The data originate from a study of Ad26.COV2.S vaccination and SARS-CoV-2 variants. Treatment given: roughly 20 received Ad26.COV2.S at low or high dose, single or two shots; 5 received placebo; per-sample allocation not given. After the first vaccine or placebo injection, samples were drawn on day 63. Produced via immunoSEQ multiplex PCR; TCRdb's table is partial and in-frame only. The profile shows some 240,000 clones, about 83% of them singletons.

The clonotype originates from a person aged 18 to 59 who received the Ad26.COV2.S COVID-19 vaccine or a placebo. This specimen consisted of peripheral blood, obtained in a trial of Ad26.COV2.S vaccine versus placebo. The chain couples TRBV5-8 to TRBJ1-1, with D perhaps matching TRBD1 (5 bases). CDR3 DNA sequence: TGTGCCAGCAGATCGTCCGGGACCTTGAACACTGAAGCTTTCTTT. This encodes CASRSSGTLNTEAFF.